Detailed here is one T cell receptor beta chain. What it binds is not known. This specimen comes from a study of cytomegalovirus exposure and HLA in healthy donors. Turning to the study itself: HLA-typed donors were the source of approximately 86 million unique TCRs held in an early data release.

Study observations and caveats: One variant, a missense change in DCLRE1C, was linked in a later analysis to TCR beta V- and J-gene trimming. Solely CMV serostatus was available to characterize immune exposure. Diagnosis of cytomegalovirus status made by the classifier reportedly showed high specificity and sensitivity.

PCR employed 60 Vbeta and 13 Jbeta primers. The data were produced by immunoSEQ multiplex PCR, yet TCRdb's version contains in-frame clones alone and is incomplete. This sample has under 250,000 clones, with 70% to 90% found just once. V lost 6 bases to trimming and J lost 7 bases, with 13 bases between them. This CDR3 has 11 residues. Germline V gene lookup returns CDR1 DFQATT and CDR2 SNEGSKA (reference sequence). The chain employs TRBV20-1 and TRBJ2-7; TRBD1 is a possible D gene (6 bases). The sample was PBMCs. This receptor was identified in a girl aged 2-15 years in good health and CMV-seronegative. In nucleotides, the CDR3 is TGCAGTGCGTCGACAGGAAGAGAGCAGTACTTC. It encodes CSASTGREQYF.